This T cell receptor (beta chain) was captured in a study of CD8 T cells in Susac syndrome. Study-level background: Patients with Susac syndrome were therapy-naive, taking corticosteroids, with some also receiving intravenous immunoglobulin, or taking intravenous immunoglobulin alone at the time their blood was drawn.

When the RNA was reverse transcribed, random hexamers were used with an input of about 0.5 to 1 ug. Amplification of TCR beta CDR3 was carried out by immunoSEQ multiplex PCR, which covered 54 Vbeta and 13 Jbeta segments. Using its own MiXCR run on the immunoSEQ multiplex PCR reads, TCRdb lists one record per CDR3 protein. The sample consists of some 200,000 distinct CDR3 sequences, about 94% of them appearing once. Study outcomes and limitations: Only a relatively small number of individuals were included in the TCR sequencing and HLA analysis.

Sequencing of TCR beta covered CD8+ and CD4+ T cells obtained from blood. As for this clonotype: Its antigen is undetermined.

V was cut by 1 base and J by 1 base, with 10 bases left in between. The germline V gene encodes CDR1 SEHNR and CDR2 FQNEAQ (reference sequence). This CDR3 spans 15 amino acids. The sequenced sample consisted of CD4+ T cells from PBMCs. This TCR was sampled from a human donor with Susac syndrome. V is TRBV7-9 and J is TRBJ1-1, with D unresolved. CDR3: CASSLVGVSNTEAFF. In nucleotides, the CDR3 is TGTGCCAGCAGCTTAGTTGGCGTCTCGAACACTGAAGCTTTCTTT.